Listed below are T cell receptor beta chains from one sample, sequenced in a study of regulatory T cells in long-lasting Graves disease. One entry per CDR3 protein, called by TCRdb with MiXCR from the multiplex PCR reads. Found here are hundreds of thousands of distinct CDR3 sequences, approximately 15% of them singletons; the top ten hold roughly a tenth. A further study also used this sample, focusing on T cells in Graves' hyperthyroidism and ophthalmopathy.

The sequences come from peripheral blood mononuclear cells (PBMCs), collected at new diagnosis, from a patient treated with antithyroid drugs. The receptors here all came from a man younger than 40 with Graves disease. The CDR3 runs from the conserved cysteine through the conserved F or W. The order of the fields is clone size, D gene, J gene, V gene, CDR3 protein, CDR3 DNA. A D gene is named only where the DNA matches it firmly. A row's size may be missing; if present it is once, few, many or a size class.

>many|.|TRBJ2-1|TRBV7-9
CASSPPSSEQFF
TGTGCCAGCAGCCCCCCGTCAAGTGAGCAGTTCTTC
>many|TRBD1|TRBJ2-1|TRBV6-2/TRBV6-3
CASSPTGTGVREQFF
TGTGCCAGCAGTCCCACCGGGACAGGGGTACGAGAGCAGTTCTTC
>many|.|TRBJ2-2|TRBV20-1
CSARALGETTGELFF
TGCAGTGCTAGAGCTTTGGGAGAGACCACCGGGGAGCTGTTTTTT
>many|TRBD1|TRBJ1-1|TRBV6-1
CASSQQGVQAFF
TGTGCCAGCAGTCAGCAGGGGGTCCAAGCTTTCTTT
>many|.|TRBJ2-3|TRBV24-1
CATSDQTNGGTDTQYF
TGTGCCACCAGTGACCAGACTAATGGGGGCACAGATACGCAGTATTTT
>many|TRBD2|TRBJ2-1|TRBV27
CASNEAGGEQFF
TGTGCCAGCAACGAAGCGGGAGGTGAGCAGTTCTTC
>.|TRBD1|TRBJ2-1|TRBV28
CASSSPTGFYNEQFF
TGTGCCAGCAGTTCCCCGACAGGGTTCTACAATGAGCAGTTCTTC
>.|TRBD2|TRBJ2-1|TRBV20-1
CSASGGFSGKNEQFF
TGCAGTGCTAGCGGAGGGTTTAGCGGGAAGAATGAGCAGTTCTTC
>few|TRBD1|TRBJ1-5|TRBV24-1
CATSESDRGVGNQPQHF
TGTGCCACCAGTGAATCGGACAGGGGGGTCGGCAATCAGCCCCAGCATTTT
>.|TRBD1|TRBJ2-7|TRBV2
CACEPDRSSYEQYF
TGTGCCTGTGAACCGGACAGGAGCTCCTACGAGCAGTACTTC
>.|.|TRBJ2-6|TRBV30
CAWRRVGANVLTF
TGTGCCTGGAGGAGGGTTGGGGCCAACGTCCTGACTTTC
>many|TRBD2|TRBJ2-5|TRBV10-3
CAIKSGLAGGQETQYF
TGTGCCATCAAAAGCGGACTAGCGGGGGGCCAAGAGACCCAGTACTTC
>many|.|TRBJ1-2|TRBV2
CASSPNSRGNYGYTF
TGTGCCAGCAGCCCTAATTCGAGGGGCAACTATGGCTACACCTTC
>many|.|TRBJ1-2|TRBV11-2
CASSLGSPAEGYTF
TGTGCCAGCAGCTTAGGATCCCCCGCTGAGGGCTACACCTTC
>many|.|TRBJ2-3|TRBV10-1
CASSERSTDTQYF
TGCGCCAGCAGTGAAAGGAGCACAGATACGCAGTATTTT
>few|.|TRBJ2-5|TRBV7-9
CASRLVGVRQETQYF
TGTGCCAGCAGATTAGTGGGGGTGAGGCAAGAGACCCAGTACTTC
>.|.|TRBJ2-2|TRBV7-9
CASSPSSGPPNTGELFF
TGTGCCAGCAGCCCGTCCAGTGGTCCACCGAACACCGGGGAGCTGTTTTTT
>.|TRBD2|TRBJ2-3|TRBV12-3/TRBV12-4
CASSLALAAPDTQYF
TGTGCCAGCAGTTTAGCGCTAGCGGCGCCCGATACGCAGTATTTT
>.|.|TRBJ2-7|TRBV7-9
CASSLIAPGEYF
TGTGCCAGCAGCTTAATAGCGCCTGGCGAGTACTTC
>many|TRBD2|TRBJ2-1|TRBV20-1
CSALPTSGTLQFF
TGCAGTGCTCTCCCGACTAGCGGAACTCTGCAGTTCTTC
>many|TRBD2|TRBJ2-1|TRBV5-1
CASSPGLAVFYNEQFF
TGCGCCAGCAGCCCAGGACTAGCGGTTTTTTACAATGAGCAGTTCTTC
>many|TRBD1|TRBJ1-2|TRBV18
CASSPGTAANYGYTF
TGTGCCAGCTCACCAGGGACAGCAGCTAACTATGGCTACACCTTC
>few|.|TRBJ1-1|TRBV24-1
CATSDFARVSEAFF
TGTGCCACCAGTGATTTCGCCAGGGTCTCTGAAGCTTTCTTT
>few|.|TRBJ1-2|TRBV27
CASKFGGRDHGYTF
TGTGCCAGCAAGTTCGGGGGTAGGGACCATGGCTACACCTTC
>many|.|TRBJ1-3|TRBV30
CAWSDGGNTIYF
TGTGCCTGGAGTGACGGTGGAAACACCATATATTTT
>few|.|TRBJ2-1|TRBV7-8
CASSPPWGDSRRHEQFF
TGTGCCAGCAGCCCTCCCTGGGGAGACTCCCGACGGCATGAGCAGTTCTTC
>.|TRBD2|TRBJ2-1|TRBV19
CASSIALAESYNEQFF
TGTGCCAGTAGTATAGCACTAGCGGAGTCCTACAATGAGCAGTTCTTC
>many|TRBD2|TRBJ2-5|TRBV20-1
CEGLAGAETQYF
TGTGAGGGACTAGCGGGAGCTGAGACCCAGTACTTC
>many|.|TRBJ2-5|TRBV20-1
CSAREGGQTQYF
TGCAGTGCTAGAGAGGGGGGACAGACCCAGTACTTC
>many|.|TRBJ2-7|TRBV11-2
CASSSLGGSYEQYF
TGTGCCAGCAGCTCCCTTGGGGGATCCTACGAGCAGTACTTC
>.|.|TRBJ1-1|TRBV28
CASSSFATEAFF
TGTGCCAGCAGTTCATTCGCCACTGAAGCTTTCTTT
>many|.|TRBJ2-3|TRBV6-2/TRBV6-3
CASQQRVWGDTQYF
TGTGCCAGCCAGCAGCGGGTTTGGGGAGATACGCAGTATTTT
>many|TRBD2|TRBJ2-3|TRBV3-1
CASSQAGAGAIDTQYF
TGTGCCAGCAGCCAAGCCGGTGCGGGAGCAATAGATACGCAGTATTTT
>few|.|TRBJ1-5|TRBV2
CASSTGITQPQHF
TGTGCCAGCAGTACAGGGATCACTCAGCCCCAGCATTTT
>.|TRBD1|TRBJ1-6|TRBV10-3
CAISESEQGSPSYNSPLHF
TGTGCCATCAGTGAGTCGGAACAGGGGTCTCCCTCCTATAATTCACCCCTCCACTTT
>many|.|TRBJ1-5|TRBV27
CASSFVENQPQHF
TGTGCCAGCAGTTTTGTGGAGAATCAGCCCCAGCATTTT
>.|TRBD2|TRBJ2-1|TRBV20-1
CSARDSLPSGREYEQFF
TGCAGTGCTAGAGATTCCCTTCCTAGCGGGAGGGAGTATGAGCAGTTCTTC
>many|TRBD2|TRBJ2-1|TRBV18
CASSPPGLAGDNEQFF
TGTGCCAGCAGTCCCCCGGGACTAGCGGGGGACAATGAGCAGTTCTTC
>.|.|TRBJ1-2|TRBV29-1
CSVQTSRAYGYTF
TGCAGCGTTCAAACATCACGGGCCTATGGCTACACCTTC
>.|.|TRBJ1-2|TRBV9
CASSVETDYGYTF
TGTGCCAGCAGCGTAGAGACTGATTATGGCTACACCTTC
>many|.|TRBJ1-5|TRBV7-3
CAGSTKHDNQPQHF
TGTGCCGGCTCTACGAAGCACGACAATCAGCCCCAGCATTTT
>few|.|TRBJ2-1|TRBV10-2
CASQGLDEQFF
TGCGCCAGCCAGGGGCTGGATGAGCAGTTCTTC
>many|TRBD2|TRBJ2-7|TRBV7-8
CASSFGYPGTSKFEQYF
TGTGCCAGCAGCTTCGGTTACCCCGGGACTAGTAAATTCGAGCAGTACTTC
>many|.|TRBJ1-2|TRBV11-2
CASSEDGHSNYGYTF
TGTGCCAGCAGCGAGGACGGGCACTCCAACTATGGCTACACCTTC
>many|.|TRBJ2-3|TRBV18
CASSPPVTDTQYF
TGTGCCAGCTCACCACCAGTAACAGATACGCAGTATTTT
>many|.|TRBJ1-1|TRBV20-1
CSARVRANTEAFF
TGCAGTGCCCGGGTCAGGGCTAACACTGAAGCTTTCTTT
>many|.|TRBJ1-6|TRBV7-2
CASRGNSPLHF
TGTGCCAGTAGGGGGAATTCACCCCTCCACTTT
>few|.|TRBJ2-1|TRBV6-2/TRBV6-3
CAHTTDSYNEQFF
TGTGCCCATACCACAGATTCCTACAATGAGCAGTTCTTC
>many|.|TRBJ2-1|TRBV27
CASSLRVRGEQFF
TGTGCCAGCAGTTTACGAGTGAGGGGAGAGCAGTTCTTC
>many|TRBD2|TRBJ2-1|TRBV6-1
CASGDLVLAIYNEQFF
TGTGCCAGCGGGGACCTTGTACTAGCGATCTACAATGAGCAGTTCTTC
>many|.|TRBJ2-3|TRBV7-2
CASSPTFGPEAQYF
TGTGCCAGCAGCCCCACCTTTGGCCCGGAGGCGCAGTATTTT
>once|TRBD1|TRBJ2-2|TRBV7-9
CASSPRDRGADGELFF
TGTGCCAGCAGCCCCCGGGACAGGGGAGCGGACGGGGAGCTGTTTTTT
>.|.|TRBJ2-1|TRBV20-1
CSARGSGDEQFF
TGCAGTGCTAGAGGGTCAGGGGATGAGCAGTTCTTC
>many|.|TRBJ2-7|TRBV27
CASSFSGQSYEQYF
TGTGCCAGCAGTTTTTCTGGACAGTCCTACGAGCAGTACTTC
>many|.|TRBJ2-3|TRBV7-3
CASNQHGLASTDTQYF
TGTGCCAGCAACCAACACGGGCTAGCGAGCACAGATACGCAGTATTTT
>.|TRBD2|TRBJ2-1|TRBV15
CVTSRGLTGGPYEQFF
TGTGTCACCAGCAGGGGACTGACGGGAGGGCCCTATGAGCAGTTCTTC
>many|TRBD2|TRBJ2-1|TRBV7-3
CASSSGLAGGGRDNEQFF
TGTGCCAGCAGCTCCGGACTAGCGGGAGGTGGAAGAGACAATGAGCAGTTCTTC